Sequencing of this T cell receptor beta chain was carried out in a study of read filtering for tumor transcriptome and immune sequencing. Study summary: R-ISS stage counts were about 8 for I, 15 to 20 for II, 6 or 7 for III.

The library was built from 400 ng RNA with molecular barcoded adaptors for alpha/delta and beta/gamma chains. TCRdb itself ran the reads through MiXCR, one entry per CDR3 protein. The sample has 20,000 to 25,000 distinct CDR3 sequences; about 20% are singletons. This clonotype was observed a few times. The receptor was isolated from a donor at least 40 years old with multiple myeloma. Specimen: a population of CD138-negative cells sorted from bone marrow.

CDR3 nucleotides: TGTGCCAGCAGCAAGGGACTCAAAAACATTCAGTACTTC. This translates into CASSKGLKNIQYF. The chain is built from TRBV5-4 and TRBJ2-4; D might be TRBD2 (6 bases). This CDR3 is built from 13 residues. V was shortened by 4 bases and J by 3 bases, with 8 bases between the two germline ends. Germline CDR1 SGHNT, CDR2 YYREEE (reference sequence).